What follows is one T cell receptor (beta chain) and its context. Antigen unknown. The data derive from a study of shared clonotypes between healthy human individuals. Study at large: Donor composition was a couple of women and three men, aged 18 to 49.

The study, taken as a whole, reports: Across subsets, estimated richness was generally greater for naive than for memory populations.

Generated by immunoSEQ multiplex PCR, the TCRdb table keeps only in-frame clones and is missing some. The data contain some 2,500,000 clones, under 95% of them seen just once; the ten biggest clones take up 0.37%. The CDR3 sequence is 11 residues long. The V end was cut by 4 bases, the J end by 4 bases, with 7 bases between. CDR1 is GTSNPN and CDR2 is SVGIG in the germline V gene (reference sequence). The V gene is TRBV30, the J gene TRBJ1-2, with no clear D. Sequencing was performed on naive CD4+ T cells from PBMCs. Stated subset: CD45RA+ positively selected. This TCR came from a young man in good health. Some clones in this sample may be carry-over from other donors' samples. CDR3 sequence (DNA): TGTGCCTGGACAAGGGCCTATGGCTACACCTTC. Translation gives CAWTRAYGYTF.